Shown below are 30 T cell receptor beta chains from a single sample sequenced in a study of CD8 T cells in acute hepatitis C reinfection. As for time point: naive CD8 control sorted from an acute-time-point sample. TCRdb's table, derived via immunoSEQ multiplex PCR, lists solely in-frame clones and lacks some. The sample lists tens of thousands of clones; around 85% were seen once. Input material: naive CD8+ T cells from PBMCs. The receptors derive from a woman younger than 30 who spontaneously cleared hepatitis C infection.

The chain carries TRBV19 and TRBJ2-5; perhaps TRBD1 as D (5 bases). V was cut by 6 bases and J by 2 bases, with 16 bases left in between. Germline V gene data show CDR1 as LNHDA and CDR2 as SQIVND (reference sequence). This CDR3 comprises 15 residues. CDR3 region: CASRQSTGEQETQYF. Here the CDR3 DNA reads TGTGCCAGTAGGCAAAGTACAGGAGAACAAGAGACCCAGTACTTC.

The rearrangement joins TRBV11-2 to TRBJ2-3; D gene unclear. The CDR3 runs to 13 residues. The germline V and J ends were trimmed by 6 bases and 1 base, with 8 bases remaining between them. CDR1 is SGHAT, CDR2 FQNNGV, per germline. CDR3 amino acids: CASRVSGTDTQYF. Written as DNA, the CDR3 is TGTGCCAGCAGAGTGAGCGGCACAGATACGCAGTATTTT.

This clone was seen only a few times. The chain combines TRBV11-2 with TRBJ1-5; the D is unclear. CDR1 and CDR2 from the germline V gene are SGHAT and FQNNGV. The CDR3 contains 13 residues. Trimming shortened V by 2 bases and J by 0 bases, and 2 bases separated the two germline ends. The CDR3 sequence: CASSLNSNQPQHF. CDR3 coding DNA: TGTGCCAGCAGCTTAAATAGCAATCAGCCCCAGCATTTT.

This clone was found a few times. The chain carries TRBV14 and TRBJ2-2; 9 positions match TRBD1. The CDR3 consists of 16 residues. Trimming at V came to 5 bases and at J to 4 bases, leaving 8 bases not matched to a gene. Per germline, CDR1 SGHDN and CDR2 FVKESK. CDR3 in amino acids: CASSIPGQGFTGELFF. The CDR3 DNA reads TGTGCCAGCAGCATCCCGGGACAGGGATTCACCGGGGAGCTGTTTTTT. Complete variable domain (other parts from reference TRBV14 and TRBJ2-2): EAGVTQFPSHSVIEKGQTVTLRCDPISGHDNLYWYRRVMGKEIKFLLHFVKESKQDESGMPNNRFLAERTGGTYSTLKVQPAELEDSGVYFCASSIPGQGFTGELFFGEGSRLTVL.

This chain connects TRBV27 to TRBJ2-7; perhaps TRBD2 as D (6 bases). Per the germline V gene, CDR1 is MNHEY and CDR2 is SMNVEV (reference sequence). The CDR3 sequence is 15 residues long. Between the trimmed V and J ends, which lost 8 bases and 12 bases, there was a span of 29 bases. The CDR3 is CASAPGLEQQERGYF. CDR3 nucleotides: TGTGCCAGCGCGCCGGGACTGGAGCAGCAGGAAAGGGGGTACTTC.

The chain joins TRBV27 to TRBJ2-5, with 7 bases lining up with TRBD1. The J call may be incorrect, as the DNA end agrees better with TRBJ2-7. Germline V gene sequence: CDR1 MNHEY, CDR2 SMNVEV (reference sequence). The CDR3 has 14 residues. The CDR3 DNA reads TGTGCCAGCAGTCAAGGCGTCAGGGGGTACGAGCAGTACTTC. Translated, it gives CASSQGVRGYEQYF.

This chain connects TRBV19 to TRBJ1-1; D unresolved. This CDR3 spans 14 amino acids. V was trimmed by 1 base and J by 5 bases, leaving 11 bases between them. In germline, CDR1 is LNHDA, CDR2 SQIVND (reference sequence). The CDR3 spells CASSIGPALTEAFF. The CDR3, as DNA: TGTGCCAGTAGTATAGGACCCGCGTTGACTGAAGCTTTCTTT.

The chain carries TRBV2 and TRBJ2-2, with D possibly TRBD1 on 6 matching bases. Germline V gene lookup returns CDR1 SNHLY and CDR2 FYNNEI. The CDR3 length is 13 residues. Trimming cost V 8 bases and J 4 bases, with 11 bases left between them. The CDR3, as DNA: TGTGCCAGCGACAGGCCCGGCACCGGGGAGCTGTTTTTT. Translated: CASDRPGTGELFF.

This chain's CDR3 is CAWSTGSSYEQYF. The DNA for the CDR3 is TGTGCCTGGAGTACAGGGAGCTCCTACGAGCAGTACTTC. The chain links TRBV30 to TRBJ2-7; a weak D match, TRBD1 (6 bases). Per germline, CDR1 GTSNPN and CDR2 SVGIG (reference sequence). V was trimmed by 2 bases and J by 0 bases, leaving 8 bases between them. CDR3 length: 13 amino acids. Looking up the rest from reference TRBV30 and TRBJ2-7 gives the full variable domain: SQTIHQWPATLVQPVGSPLSLECTVEGTSNPNLYWYRQAAGRGLQLLFYSVGIGQISSEVPQNLSASRPQDRQFILSSKKLLLSDSGFYLCAWSTGSSYEQYFGPGTRLTVT.

The DNA of the CDR3 is TGTGCCAGCAGCCTCGACAGGGGGTACCAAGAGACCCAGTACTTC. Protein sequence: CASSLDRGYQETQYF. The chain joins TRBV6-5 to TRBJ2-5, with 9 bases fitting TRBD1. After removal of 6 bases from V and 0 bases from J, the junction contained 5 bases not matched to a gene. There are 15 residues in the CDR3. The germline gives CDR1 MNHEY, CDR2 SVGAGI.

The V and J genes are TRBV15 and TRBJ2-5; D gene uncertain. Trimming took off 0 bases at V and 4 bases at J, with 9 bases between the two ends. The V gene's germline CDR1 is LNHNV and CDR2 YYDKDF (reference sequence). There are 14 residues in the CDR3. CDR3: CATSRDRLRETQYF. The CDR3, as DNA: TGTGCCACCAGCAGAGATCGGCTACGAGAGACCCAGTACTTC.

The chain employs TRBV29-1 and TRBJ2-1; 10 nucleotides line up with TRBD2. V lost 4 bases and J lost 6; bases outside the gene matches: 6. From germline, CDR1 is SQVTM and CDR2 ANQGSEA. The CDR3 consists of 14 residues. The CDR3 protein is CSVGGTSVSNEQFF. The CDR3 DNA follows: TGCAGCGTTGGTGGGACTAGCGTGTCCAATGAGCAGTTCTTC.

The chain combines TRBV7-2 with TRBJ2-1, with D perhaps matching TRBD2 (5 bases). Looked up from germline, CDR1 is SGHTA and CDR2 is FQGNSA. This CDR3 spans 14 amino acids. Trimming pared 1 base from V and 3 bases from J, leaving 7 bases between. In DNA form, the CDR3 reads TGTGCCAGCAGCTTAGGAGGGATCTACAATGAGCAGTTCTTC. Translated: CASSLGGIYNEQFF.

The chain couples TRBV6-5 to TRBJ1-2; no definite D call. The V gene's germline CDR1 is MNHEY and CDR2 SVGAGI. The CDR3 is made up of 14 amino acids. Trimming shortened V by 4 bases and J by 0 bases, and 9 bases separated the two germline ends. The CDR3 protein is CASSLTVTNYGYTF. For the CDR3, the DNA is TGTGCCAGCAGTTTAACCGTGACTAACTATGGCTACACCTTC.

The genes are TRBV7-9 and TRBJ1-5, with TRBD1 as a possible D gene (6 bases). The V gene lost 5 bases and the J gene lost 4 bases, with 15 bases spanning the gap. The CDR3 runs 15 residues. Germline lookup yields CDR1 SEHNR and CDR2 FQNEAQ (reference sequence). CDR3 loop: CASSTTQGTNQPQHF. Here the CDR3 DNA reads TGTGCCAGCAGCACAACCCAGGGGACTAATCAGCCCCAGCATTTT.

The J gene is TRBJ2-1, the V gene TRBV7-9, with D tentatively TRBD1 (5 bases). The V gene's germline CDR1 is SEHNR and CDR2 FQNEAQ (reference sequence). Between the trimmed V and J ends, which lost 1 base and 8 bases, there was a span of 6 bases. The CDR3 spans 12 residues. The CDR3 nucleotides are TGTGCCAGCAGCTTAGGGGGCTATGAGCAGTTCTTC. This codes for CASSLGGYEQFF. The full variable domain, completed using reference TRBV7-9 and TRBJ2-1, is DTGVSQNPRHKITKRGQNVTFRCDPISEHNRLYWYRQTLGQGPEFLTYFQNEAQLEKSRLLSDRFSAERPKGSFSTLEIQRTEQGDSAMYLCASSLGGYEQFFGPGTRLTVL.

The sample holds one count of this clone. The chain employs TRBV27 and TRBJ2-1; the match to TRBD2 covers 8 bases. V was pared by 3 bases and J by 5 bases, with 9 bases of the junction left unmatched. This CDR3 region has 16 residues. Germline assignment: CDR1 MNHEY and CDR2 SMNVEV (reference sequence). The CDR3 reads CASSFSQLAGNNEQFF. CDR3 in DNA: TGTGCCAGCAGTTTTAGTCAGCTAGCGGGTAACAATGAGCAGTTCTTC.

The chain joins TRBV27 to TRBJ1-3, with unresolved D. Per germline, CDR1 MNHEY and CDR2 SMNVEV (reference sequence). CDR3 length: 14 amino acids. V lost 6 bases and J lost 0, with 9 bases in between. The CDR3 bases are TGTGCCAGCAGCGACGCAAACTCTGGAAACACCATATATTTT. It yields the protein CASSDANSGNTIYF.

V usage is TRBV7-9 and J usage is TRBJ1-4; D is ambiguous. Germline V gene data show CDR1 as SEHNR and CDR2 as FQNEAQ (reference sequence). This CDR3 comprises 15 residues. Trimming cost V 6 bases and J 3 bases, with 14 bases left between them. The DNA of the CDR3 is TGTGCCAGCAGACCAATTCGGGGTGCTAATGAAAAACTGTTTTTT. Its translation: CASRPIRGANEKLFF.

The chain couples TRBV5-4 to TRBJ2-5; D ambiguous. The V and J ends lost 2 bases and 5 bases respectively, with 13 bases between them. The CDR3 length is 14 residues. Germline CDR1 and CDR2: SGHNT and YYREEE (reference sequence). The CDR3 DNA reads TGTGCCAGCAGCTTCGGTCGTTTTTCGGAGACCCAGTACTTC. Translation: CASSFGRFSETQYF. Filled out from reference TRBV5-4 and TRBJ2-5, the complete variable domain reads ETGVTQSPTHLIKTRGQQVTLRCSSQSGHNTVSWYQQALGQGPQFIFQYYREEENGRGNFPPRFSGLQFPNYSSELNVNALELDDSALYLCASSFGRFSETQYFGPGTRLLVL.

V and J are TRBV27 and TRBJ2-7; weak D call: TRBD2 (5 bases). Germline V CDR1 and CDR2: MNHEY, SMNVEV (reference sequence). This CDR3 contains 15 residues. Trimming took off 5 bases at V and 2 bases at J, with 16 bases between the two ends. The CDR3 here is CASSPASRNPYEQYF. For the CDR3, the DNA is TGTGCCAGCAGTCCCGCTAGCCGTAACCCCTACGAGCAGTACTTC.

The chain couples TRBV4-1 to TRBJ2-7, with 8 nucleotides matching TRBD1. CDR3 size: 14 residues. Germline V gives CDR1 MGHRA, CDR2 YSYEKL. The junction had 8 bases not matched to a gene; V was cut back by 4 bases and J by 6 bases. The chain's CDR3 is CASSPQDRESEQYF. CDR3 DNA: TGCGCCAGCAGCCCCCAGGACAGGGAAAGCGAGCAGTACTTC.

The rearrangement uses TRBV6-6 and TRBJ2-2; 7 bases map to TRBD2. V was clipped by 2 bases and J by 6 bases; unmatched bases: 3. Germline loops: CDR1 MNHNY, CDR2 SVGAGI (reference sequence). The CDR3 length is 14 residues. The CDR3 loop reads CASSYAGEAGELFF. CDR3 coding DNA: TGTGCCAGCAGTTACGCGGGAGAAGCCGGGGAGCTGTTTTTT.

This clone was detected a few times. CDR3 DNA sequence: TGTGCCAGCAGCAAGTACAATGAGCAGTTCTTC. Its protein product is CASSKYNEQFF. The chain employs TRBV7-9 and TRBJ2-1; no definite D call. CDR1 and CDR2 from the germline V gene are SEHNR and FQNEAQ (reference sequence). The germline V and J ends were trimmed by 5 bases and 4 bases, with 3 bases remaining between them. The CDR3 runs 11 residues.

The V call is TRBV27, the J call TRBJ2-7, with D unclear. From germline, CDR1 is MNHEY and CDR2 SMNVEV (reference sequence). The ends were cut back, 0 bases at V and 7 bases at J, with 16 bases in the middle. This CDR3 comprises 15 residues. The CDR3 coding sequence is TGTGCCAGCAGTTTATCTCCGTCATCTGGATGGGAGCAGTACTTC. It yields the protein CASSLSPSSGWEQYF.

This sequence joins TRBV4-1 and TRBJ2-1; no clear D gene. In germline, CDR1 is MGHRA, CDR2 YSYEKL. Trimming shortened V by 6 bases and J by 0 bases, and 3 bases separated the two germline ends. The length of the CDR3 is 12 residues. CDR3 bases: TGCGCCAGCAGGAACTCCTACAATGAGCAGTTCTTC. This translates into CASRNSYNEQFF.

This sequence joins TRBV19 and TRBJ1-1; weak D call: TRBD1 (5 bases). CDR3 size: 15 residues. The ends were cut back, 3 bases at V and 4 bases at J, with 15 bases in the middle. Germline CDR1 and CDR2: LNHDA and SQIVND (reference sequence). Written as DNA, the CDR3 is TGTGCCAGTAGTATGTGGGGTAGGGGAGGCACTGAAGCTTTCTTT. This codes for CASSMWGRGGTEAFF.

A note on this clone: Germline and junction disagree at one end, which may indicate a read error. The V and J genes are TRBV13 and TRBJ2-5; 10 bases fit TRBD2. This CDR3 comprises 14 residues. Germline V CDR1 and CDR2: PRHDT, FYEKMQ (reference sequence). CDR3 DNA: TGTGCCAGCAGCGTAGGACTAGCGGAAGAGACCCAGTACTTC. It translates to CASSVGLAEETQYF. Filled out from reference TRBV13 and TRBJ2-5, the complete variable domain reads AAGVIQSPRHLIKEKRETATLKCYPIPRHDTVYWYQQGPGQDPQFLISFYEKMQSDKGSIPDRFSAQQFSDYHSELNMSSLELGDSALYFCASSVGLAEETQYFGPGTRLLVL.

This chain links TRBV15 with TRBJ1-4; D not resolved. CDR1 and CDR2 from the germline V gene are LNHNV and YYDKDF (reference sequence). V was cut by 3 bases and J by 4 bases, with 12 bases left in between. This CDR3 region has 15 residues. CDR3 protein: CATSREPSDNEKLFF. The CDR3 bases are TGTGCCACCAGCAGGGAACCCAGCGATAATGAAAAACTGTTTTTT.

The CDR3, as DNA: TGTGCCAGCAGCCAAGAAGGTGCTTACTCCTACAATGAGCAGTTCTTC. This codes for CASSQEGAYSYNEQFF. The rearrangement links TRBV4-2 to TRBJ2-1, with no clear D. Per the germline V gene, CDR1 is LGHNA and CDR2 is YNFKEQ. CDR3 length equals 16 residues. The V gene lost 0 bases and the J gene lost 0 bases, with 9 bases spanning the gap.